This T cell receptor beta chain was profiled in a study of blood T cell repertoires in COVID-19. Trimming stripped 8 bases from V and 4 bases from J, with 12 bases between. Germline V gives CDR1 MNHEY, CDR2 SVGAGI. The CDR3 covers 13 residues. TCRdb keeps only in-frame clones here, not all; method: immunoSEQ multiplex PCR. In the table there are about 98,000 clones, around 81% of which are singletons. The TCR was taken from a man between 60 and 75 years old with acute or convalescent COVID-19. Sequencing used peripheral blood. The chain carries TRBV6-5 and TRBJ1-5; D unresolved. CDR3 coding DNA: TGTGCCAGCGGGCAGGTCAAAAATCAGCCCCAGCATTTT. Residues: CASGQVKNQPQHF.